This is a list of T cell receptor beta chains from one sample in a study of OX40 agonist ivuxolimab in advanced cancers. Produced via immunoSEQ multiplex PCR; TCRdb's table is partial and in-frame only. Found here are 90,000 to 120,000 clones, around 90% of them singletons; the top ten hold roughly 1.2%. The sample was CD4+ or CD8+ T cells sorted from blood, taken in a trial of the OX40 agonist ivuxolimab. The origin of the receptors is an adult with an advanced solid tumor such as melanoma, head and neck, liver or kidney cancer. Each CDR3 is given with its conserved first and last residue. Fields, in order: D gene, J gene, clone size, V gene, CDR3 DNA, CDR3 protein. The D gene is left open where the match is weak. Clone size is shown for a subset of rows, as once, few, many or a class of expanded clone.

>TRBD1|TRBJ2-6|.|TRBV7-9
TGTGCCAGCAGCCCAGGGACAGGATACTCTGGGGCCAACGTCCTGACTTTC
CASSPGTGYSGANVLTF
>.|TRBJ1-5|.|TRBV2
TGTGCCAGCAGTGAAGATCCCAGGGGTCAGCCCCAGCATTTT
CASSEDPRGQPQHF
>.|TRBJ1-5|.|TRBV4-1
TGCGCCAGCTCCGACCCCTTGGGGCCCCAGCATTTT
CASSDPLGPQHF
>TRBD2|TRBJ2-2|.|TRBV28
TGTGCCAGCAGTCGACTAGCCAACACCGGGGAGCTGTTTTTT
CASSRLANTGELFF
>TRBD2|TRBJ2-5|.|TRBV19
TGTGCCAGTAGGGACGGGACTAGCAGCAACCAAGAGACCCAGTACTTC
CASRDGTSSNQETQYF
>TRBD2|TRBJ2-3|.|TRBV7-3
TGTGCCAGCAGCTTAACTGGTGCGGGAGCGGCCACAGATACGCAGTATTTT
CASSLTGAGAATDTQYF
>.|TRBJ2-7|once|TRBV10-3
TGTGCCATCAGTGAGTCGGGTTCTAGCGTAATTGAGCAGTACTTC
CAISESGSSVIEQYF
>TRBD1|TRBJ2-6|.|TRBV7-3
TGTGCCAGCAGCTTAAAAGGGACAGGGGTCGGTGGGGCCAACGTCCTGACTTTC
CASSLKGTGVGGANVLTF
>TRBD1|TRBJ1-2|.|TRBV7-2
TGTGCCAGCACCTTGGGACAGGGACACTATGGCTACACCTTC
CASTLGQGHYGYTF
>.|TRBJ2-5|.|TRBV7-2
TGTGCCAGCAGCCCCGCCGAACTAGAAGAGACCCAGTACTTC
CASSPAELEETQYF
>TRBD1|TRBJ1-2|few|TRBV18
TGTGCCAGCTCACGACCGGGACAGGGGTACTATGGCTACACCTTC
CASSRPGQGYYGYTF
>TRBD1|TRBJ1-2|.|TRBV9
TGTGCCAGCAGCGAACGGACAGGGGAACCGAGTCACTATGGCTACACCTTC
CASSERTGEPSHYGYTF
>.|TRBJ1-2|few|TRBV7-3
TGTGCCAGCAGCTCCCACGACGGGGAAGGCTACACCTTC
CASSSHDGEGYTF
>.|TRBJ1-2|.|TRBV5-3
TGTGCCAGCAGCTTGGGGACGGAATTCATCGATGGCTACACCTTC
CASSLGTEFIDGYTF
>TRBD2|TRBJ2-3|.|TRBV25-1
TGTGCCAGCAGTGCCACAGAGGGACTACCCTACACAGATACGCAGTATTTT
CASSATEGLPYTDTQYF
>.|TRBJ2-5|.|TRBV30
TGTGCCTGTCAAGCCATCAGGGGATCCCAAGAGACCCAGTACTTC
CACQAIRGSQETQYF
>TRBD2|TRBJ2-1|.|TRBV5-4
TGTGCCAGCAGCCAGACTAGCGGGAGTGTCGATGAGCAGTTCTTC
CASSQTSGSVDEQFF
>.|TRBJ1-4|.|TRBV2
TGTGCCAGCAGAGGCGGGGATGAAAAACTGTTTTTT
CASRGGDEKLFF
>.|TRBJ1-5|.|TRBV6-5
TGTGCCAGCAGCACCCGACAGGTGGGCGGCCAGCCCCAGCATTTT
CASSTRQVGGQPQHF
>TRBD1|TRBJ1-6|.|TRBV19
TGTGCCAGTAGGACAGGGGGCCAGAATTCACCCCTCCACTTT
CASRTGGQNSPLHF
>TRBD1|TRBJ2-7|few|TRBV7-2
TGTGCCAGCAGCTTTGACCTACAGGGGAGTTACTACGAGCAGTACTTC
CASSFDLQGSYYEQYF
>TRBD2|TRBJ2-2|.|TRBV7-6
TGTGCCAGCAGCTCCTCAACTAGCGGAATTAACGGGGAGCTGTTTTTT
CASSSSTSGINGELFF